The present T cell receptor (beta chain) was sequenced within a study of beta chain features in type 1 diabetes. Study-level information: Age, gender and cell yields were similar between patients and healthy donors. General observations from the study: Type 1 diabetes patients showed fewer insertions and more deletions at VDJ junctions. TCRB CDR3s were moderately but significantly shorter in Type 1 diabetes patients in all four CD4+ subsets.

The single heparinised draw taken from each donor contained approximately 100 mL of blood on average. As every portion of the isolated RNA was reverse transcribed, the sequencing read expressed TCRB transcripts. Produced via immunoSEQ multiplex PCR; TCRdb's table is partial and in-frame only. This sample has fewer than 300,000 clones, with around 21% found just once. This clone was observed a few times. Its cognate antigen is unknown. The CDR3 is 16 amino acids. V shed 3 bases, J shed 6 bases, and the junction held 6 bases outside the gene matches. Germline V gene sequence: CDR1 LNHDA, CDR2 SQIVND (reference sequence).

The TCR comes from a woman between 40 and 50 years old with type 1 diabetes. The sample comprised naive CD4+ T cells from blood. The chain joins TRBV19 to TRBJ2-5; TRBD2 agrees at 14 bases. The CDR3 here is CASSIGTSGSFKTQYF. The CDR3 DNA is TGTGCCAGTAGTATCGGGACTAGCGGGAGTTTCAAGACCCAGTACTTC.